This T cell receptor beta chain was identified in a study of shared clonotypes between healthy human individuals. Study at large: Every donor yielded three CD4 naive, three CD4 memory, two CD8 naive and one CD8 memory plate. Study-level results: Clonotypes shared by all four sorted-subset donors had higher generation probabilities than non-shared clonotypes. Across a few donors, naive CD4 shared 4.5% to 6%, naive CD8 around 4%, memory CD4 2% to 2.5%, memory CD8 0.4%.

Donors comprised only Caucasian adults living in Nashville, Tennessee. Germline V gives CDR1 ENHRY, CDR2 SYGVKD. CDR3 length equals 12 residues. Trimming took off 4 bases at V and 3 bases at J, with 6 bases between the two ends. To note about this clone: Its antigen remains unidentified.

Repertoires were generated with immunoSEQ multiplex PCR, while TCRdb's copy carries only in-frame clones and drops some. The data hold about 2,500,000 clones, with around nine tenths observed a single time. This chain uses TRBV10-3 with TRBJ1-1; D not certain. The receptor was isolated from a man between 18 and 29 years old in good health. The material sequenced was naive CD4+ T cells sorted from blood. The sample's subset: CD45RA+ positively selected. CDR3 nucleotide sequence: TGTGCCATCAGTGCGGAGGACACTGAAGCTTTCTTT. Translating gives CAISAEDTEAFF.